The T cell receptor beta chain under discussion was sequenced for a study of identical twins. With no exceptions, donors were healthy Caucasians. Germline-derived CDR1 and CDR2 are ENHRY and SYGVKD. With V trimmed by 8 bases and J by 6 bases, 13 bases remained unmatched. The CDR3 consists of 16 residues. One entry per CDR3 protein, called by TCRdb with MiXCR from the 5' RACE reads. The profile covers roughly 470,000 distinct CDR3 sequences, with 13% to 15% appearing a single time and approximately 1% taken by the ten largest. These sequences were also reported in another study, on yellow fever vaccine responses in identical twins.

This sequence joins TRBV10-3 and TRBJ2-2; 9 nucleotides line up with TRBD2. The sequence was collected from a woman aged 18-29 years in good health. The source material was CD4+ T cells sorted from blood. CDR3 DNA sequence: TGTGCCATCCATAAAGGGACTAGCCTGGAGTCCGGGGAGCTGTTTTTT. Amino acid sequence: CAIHKGTSLESGELFF.